The 32 T cell receptor beta chains reported below all come from one sample, sequenced in a study of cytomegalovirus exposure and HLA in healthy donors. The primer mix had 60 Vbeta and 13 Jbeta primers. Assay used: immunoSEQ multiplex PCR; TCRdb lists only in-frame clones, some missing. The table has about 140,000 clones, about 86% seen once. Sequences were obtained from PBMCs. Receptors were obtained from a man aged 35-49 years in good health and CMV-seropositive.

The rearrangement links TRBV4-1 to TRBJ2-7, with 7 bases identical to TRBD1. CDR1 is MGHRA, CDR2 YSYEKL, per germline. The CDR3 is 15 amino acids. J lost 0 bases, V lost 3 bases, and 5 bases had no gene match. The CDR3 bases are TGCGCCAGCAGCCACCCGGACAGGAGCTCCTACGAGCAGTACTTC. Translated, it gives CASSHPDRSSYEQYF.

The chain links TRBV27 to TRBJ2-6; 10 nucleotides line up with TRBD2. Trimming took 4 bases from V and 7 from J; bases not matched to a gene: 16. From germline, CDR1 is MNHEY and CDR2 SMNVEV (reference sequence). This CDR3 has 19 residues. The CDR3, as DNA: TGTGCCAGCAGTTCTTGGACTAGCGGTACGTTTCTGGGCGCCAACGTCCTGACTTTC. Protein sequence: CASSSWTSGTFLGANVLTF.

This sequence joins TRBV5-8 and TRBJ2-7; weak D call: TRBD1 (6 bases). The V gene lost 5 bases and the J gene lost 1 base, with 16 bases spanning the gap. Germline lookup yields CDR1 SGHTS and CDR2 YDEGEE. The CDR3 loop spans 15 amino acids. CDR3 coding DNA: TGTGCCAGCAGATTAGTAGGGGGTGAATCCTACGAGCAGTACTTC. It translates to CASRLVGGESYEQYF.

CDR3 nucleotide sequence: TGTGCCTCCCACCCTACAGGTTTTGGAAACACCATATATTTT. Encoded protein: CASHPTGFGNTIYF. The chain uses TRBV30 and TRBJ1-3; TRBD1 is a possible D gene (5 bases). Germline V gene lookup returns CDR1 GTSNPN and CDR2 SVGIG (reference sequence). The CDR3 is 14 amino acids. V dropped 7 bases and J dropped 3 bases, with 16 bases sitting between them.

The chain recombines TRBV11-3 with TRBJ2-2; possible D gene TRBD2, 5 bases. Germline assignment: CDR1 SGHNT and CDR2 YENEEA. V was pared by 1 base and J by 8 bases, with 8 bases between. This CDR3 contains 13 residues. CDR3 DNA: TGTGCCAGCAGCTTAGTCCGAGGGGGGGAGCTGTTTTTT. The encoded protein is CASSLVRGGELFF.

The gene calls are TRBV5-6 and TRBJ2-1, with 11 bases matching TRBD1. The V and J ends lost 4 bases and 7 bases, in that order; junction bases with no gene match: 10. This CDR3 region has 16 residues. From germline, CDR1 is SGHDT and CDR2 YYEEEE. The CDR3 DNA reads as TGTGCCAGCAGCCAAGGACCGGACAGGGGGCCAAATGAGCAGTTCTTC. The encoded protein is CASSQGPDRGPNEQFF.

This sequence joins TRBV6-1 and TRBJ2-7, with D tentatively TRBD1 (6 bases). V lost 2 bases and J 5 bases, leaving 16 bases between the germline ends. The germline gives CDR1 MNHNS, CDR2 SASEGT. The CDR3 is 15 residues long. In DNA, the CDR3 is TGTGCCAGCAGTGAAATTGGGCAGGGGTGGGACGAGCAGTACTTC. The encoded protein is CASSEIGQGWDEQYF.

The chain recombines TRBV4-3 with TRBJ2-3; 7 nucleotides align to TRBD1. The length of the CDR3 is 15 residues. The J segment lost 0 bases and the V segment lost 4 bases, leaving 4 bases of the junction unmatched. Per the germline V gene, CDR1 is LGHNA and CDR2 is YSLEER. CDR3 DNA: TGCGCCAGCAGCCCTGGGACAGCTAGCACAGATACGCAGTATTTT. Encoded protein: CASSPGTASTDTQYF.

The rearrangement links TRBV21-1 to TRBJ1-4; TRBD1 is the table's D call, not checked against the DNA. TRBV21-1 is listed as a pseudogene. This CDR3 spans 15 amino acids. Written as DNA, the CDR3 is TGTGCCAGCAGCAAAGCCGCCCAGGGGAATGAAAAACTGTTTTTT. It yields the protein CASSKAAQGNEKLFF.

The V call is TRBV4-1, the J call TRBJ2-1; no firm D call. CDR3 length equals 13 residues. Germline V gives CDR1 MGHRA, CDR2 YSYEKL. Trimming shortened V by 0 bases and J by 7 bases, and 7 bases separated the two germline ends. The DNA of the CDR3 is TGCGCCAGCAGCCAAGATTTAGAGAATGAGCAGTTCTTC. Encoded protein: CASSQDLENEQFF.

The rearrangement links TRBV5-4 to TRBJ2-7; TRBD1 is a possible D gene (5 bases). Deletions cut 3 bases from V and 3 bases from J, with 13 bases between. Germline V CDR1 and CDR2: SGHNT, YYREEE (reference sequence). The CDR3 contains 14 residues. The CDR3 spells CASSYQGFDYEQYF. The DNA for the CDR3 is TGTGCCAGCAGCTACCAGGGCTTTGACTACGAGCAGTACTTC.

The chain recombines TRBV12-5 with TRBJ2-5; the match to TRBD2 covers 12 bases. Trimming removed 4 bases from V and 5 bases from J; junction bases left unmatched: 2. Germline lookup yields CDR1 LGHNT and CDR2 FRNRAP. The CDR3 spans 14 residues. CDR3 nucleotide sequence: TGTGCTAGTGGTTCCGGGACTAGCGGGGAGACCCAGTACTTC. This gives the protein CASGSGTSGETQYF.

The chain recombines TRBV5-1 with TRBJ2-7; D might be TRBD2 (6 bases). Germline V CDR1 and CDR2: SGHRS, YFSETQ. The CDR3 loop spans 16 amino acids. V was cut by 4 bases and J by 7 bases, with 24 bases left in between. This CDR3 is CASSTYRRVSSGEQYF. Written as DNA, the CDR3 is TGCGCCAGCAGCACCTACAGGAGGGTGAGCTCTGGGGAGCAGTACTTC.

The gene calls are TRBV11-2 and TRBJ1-1; unclear D gene. Germline loops: CDR1 SGHAT, CDR2 FQNNGV. V was clipped by 1 base and J by 5 bases, with 8 bases between them. The CDR3 has 13 residues. The CDR3 loop reads CASSLVGETEAFF. The DNA for the CDR3 is TGTGCCAGCAGCTTAGTGGGAGAGACTGAAGCTTTCTTT. The variable domain in full, with the rest retrieved from reference TRBV11-2 and TRBJ1-1, is EAGVAQSPRYKIIEKRQSVAFWCNPISGHATLYWYQQILGQGPKLLIQFQNNGVVDDSQLPKDRFSAERLKGVDSTLKIQPAKLEDSAVYLCASSLVGETEAFFGQGTRLTVV.

The rearrangement links TRBV19 to TRBJ1-2; perhaps TRBD1 as D (5 bases). The CDR3 spans 15 residues. In germline, CDR1 is LNHDA, CDR2 SQIVND (reference sequence). The V gene lost 6 bases and the J gene lost 4 bases, with 18 bases spanning the gap. The CDR3 DNA is TGTGCCAGTAGCGACTATAACCGGGGGACCTATGGCTACACCTTC. Translated: CASSDYNRGTYGYTF.

The chain carries TRBV5-4 and TRBJ2-7; 12 positions match TRBD1. The CDR3 consists of 15 residues. Trimming removed 4 bases from V and 3 bases from J; junction bases left unmatched: 5. CDR1 and CDR2 from the germline V gene are SGHNT and YYREEE (reference sequence). CDR3 in amino acids: CASSRGTGGFYEQYF. The CDR3 DNA reads as TGTGCCAGCAGCCGAGGGACAGGGGGCTTCTACGAGCAGTACTTC.

This chain uses TRBV5-6 with TRBJ2-7; TRBD2 might be the D (6 bases). Trimming took off 3 bases at V and 5 bases at J, with 18 bases between the two ends. Germline V gene sequence: CDR1 SGHDT, CDR2 YYEEEE. The CDR3 is made up of 15 amino acids. The CDR3 loop reads CASSSMGLGRHEQYF. CDR3 nucleotide sequence: TGTGCCAGCAGCTCAATGGGACTGGGAAGGCACGAGCAGTACTTC.

The chain is built from TRBV6-1 and TRBJ1-5, with 9 bases identical to TRBD1. The junction had 8 bases not matched to a gene; V was cut back by 5 bases and J by 6 bases. Germline V lookup: CDR1 MNHNS, CDR2 SASEGT. This CDR3 has 15 amino acids. CDR3 amino acids: CASSPSRDRVQPQHF. Here the CDR3 DNA reads TGTGCCAGCAGTCCTTCGAGGGACAGGGTTCAGCCCCAGCATTTT.

The gene calls are TRBV14 and TRBJ2-5; maybe TRBD2 (5 bases). Germline CDR1 SGHDN, CDR2 FVKESK. V was trimmed by 1 base and J by 4 bases, leaving 16 bases between them. The CDR3 has 16 residues. The CDR3 region is CASSQGTGRVLETQYF. In DNA, the CDR3 is TGTGCCAGCAGCCAAGGGACTGGTCGTGTATTAGAGACCCAGTACTTC.

This chain connects TRBV15 to TRBJ2-7; D remains ambiguous. The CDR3 sequence is 13 residues long. Trimming left V 6 bases short and J 2 bases short, with 11 bases between. The V gene's germline CDR1 is LNHNV and CDR2 YYDKDF (reference sequence). The CDR3 bases are TGTGCCACCAGTAGTAGTATTACCTACGAGCAGTACTTC. Translation: CATSSSITYEQYF.

The chain is built from TRBV2 and TRBJ1-5; 8 nucleotides align to TRBD1. Germline CDR1 SNHLY, CDR2 FYNNEI. The CDR3 is 14 amino acids. With V trimmed by 5 bases and J by 5 bases, 5 bases remained unmatched. The CDR3 sequence: CASSTGQGYQPQHF. In DNA form, the CDR3 reads TGTGCCAGCAGTACTGGACAGGGTTATCAGCCCCAGCATTTT.

The chain links TRBV27 to TRBJ1-3; D is undetermined. Trimming pared 0 bases from V and 0 bases from J, leaving 12 bases between. The CDR3 runs to 17 residues. Per germline, CDR1 MNHEY and CDR2 SMNVEV (reference sequence). DNA for the CDR3: TGTGCCAGCAGTTTATCGGGAGTTCCAAACTCTGGAAACACCATATATTTT. Protein sequence: CASSLSGVPNSGNTIYF.

The gene calls are TRBV30 and TRBJ1-1; 7 bases match TRBD1. CDR1 is GTSNPN and CDR2 is SVGIG in the germline V gene (reference sequence). This CDR3 region has 11 residues. With V trimmed by 5 bases and J by 9 bases, 6 bases remained unmatched. CDR3 sequence: CAWGGQTQAFF. CDR3 sequence (DNA): TGTGCCTGGGGGGGACAGACCCAAGCTTTCTTT.

The chain has TRBV13 and TRBJ2-5; D might be TRBD2 (5 bases). The V gene's germline CDR1 is PRHDT and CDR2 FYEKMQ (reference sequence). V was clipped by 5 bases and J by 5 bases, with 18 bases between them. CDR3 size: 15 residues. The CDR3 sequence is CASSAQLGTRETQYF. The CDR3 DNA reads TGTGCCAGCAGCGCTCAACTAGGTACCCGGGAGACCCAGTACTTC.

This chain joins TRBV5-6 and TRBJ1-2; a possible D gene is TRBD1 (6 bases). The V and J ends lost 2 bases and 4 bases respectively, with 12 bases between them. Germline values: CDR1 SGHDT, CDR2 YYEEEE. CDR3 length equals 14 residues. In nucleotides, the CDR3 is TGTGCCAGCAGCTTCGGACAGAGCTCCTATGGCTACACCTTC. Its protein is CASSFGQSSYGYTF. The full variable domain, rest sourced from reference TRBV5-6 and TRBJ1-2, is DAGVTQSPTHLIKTRGQQVTLRCSPKSGHDTVSWYQQALGQGPQFIFQYYEEEERQRGNFPDRFSGHQFPNYSSELNVNALLLGDSALYLCASSFGQSSYGYTFGSGTRLTVV.

The chain carries TRBV18 and TRBJ1-1, with D maybe TRBD1 (5 bases). The CDR3 has 15 amino acids. Trimming took off 6 bases at V and 1 base at J, with 15 bases between the two ends. Germline-derived CDR1 and CDR2 are KGHSH and LQKENI. CDR3 protein: CASSRTTGRNTEAFF. CDR3 DNA sequence: TGTGCCAGCTCTCGGACAACCGGGAGGAACACTGAAGCTTTCTTT.

V gene TRBV5-1 combines with J gene TRBJ2-3; 10 bases fit TRBD2. CDR3 length equals 16 residues. With 0 bases clipped from V and 6 bases from J, the junction kept 7 bases outside the gene matches. Looked up from germline, CDR1 is SGHRS and CDR2 is YFSETQ. The CDR3 coding sequence is TGCGCCAGCAGCTTGGAAGCTAGCGGGAGCGACGATACGCAGTATTTT. Translated: CASSLEASGSDDTQYF.

This clone was observed a single time. CDR3 sequence reads: CASSSRRTYGQKIYGYTF. The CDR3 DNA follows: TGTGCCAGCAGTTCTCGGCGGACTTACGGACAGAAGATATATGGCTACACCTTC. The rearrangement links TRBV27 to TRBJ1-2; D may be TRBD1 (6 bases). Germline values: CDR1 MNHEY, CDR2 SMNVEV (reference sequence). The CDR3 sequence is 18 residues long. The ends were cut back, 4 bases at V and 5 bases at J, with 26 bases in the middle.

There are a few counts of this clone. This chain uses TRBV11-3 with TRBJ1-5, with D unclear. Trimming stripped 5 bases from V and 1 base from J, with 6 bases between. This CDR3 has 13 residues. Germline CDR1 is SGHNT and CDR2 is YENEEA. The CDR3 nucleotides read TGTGCCAGCAGCCCCGAGAGCAATCAGCCCCAGCATTTT. Amino acids: CASSPESNQPQHF.

This chain joins TRBV11-3 and TRBJ1-5; the D gene is possibly TRBD1 (6 bases). Deletions cut 7 bases from V and 0 bases from J, with 22 bases between. This CDR3 spans 18 amino acids. Germline V gene data show CDR1 as SGHNT and CDR2 as YENEEA. As DNA, the CDR3 is TGTGCCAGCACCTGGGGACACGTTACGCCTATTAGCAATCAGCCCCAGCATTTT. It yields the protein CASTWGHVTPISNQPQHF.

The DNA for the CDR3 is TGTGCCAGCAGCTTGGCCTCCACACAAGAGACCCAGTACTTC. The encoded protein is CASSLASTQETQYF. This chain connects TRBV5-5 to TRBJ2-5; D is undetermined. This CDR3 has 14 amino acids. CDR1 SGHKS and CDR2 YYEKEE come from the germline V gene (reference sequence). V was cut by 0 bases and J by 2 bases, with 8 bases left in between.

The J gene is TRBJ2-7, the V gene TRBV5-1; possible D gene TRBD1, 6 bases. Germline loops: CDR1 SGHRS, CDR2 YFSETQ. The CDR3 runs 15 residues. Trimming stripped 2 bases from V and 3 bases from J, with 15 bases between. This CDR3 is CASSLTGNGGYEQYF. The CDR3 coding sequence is TGCGCCAGCAGCTTAACAGGGAACGGTGGCTACGAGCAGTACTTC.